This T cell receptor beta chain was recovered during a study of early T cells in non-severe SARS-CoV-2 infection. Study-level information: The authors sequenced bulk RNA from unsorted whole blood, leaving chains unpaired. The study, taken as a whole, reports: VDJdb matches were skewed toward anti-spike CD8 T cell responses.

Tagging with unique molecular identifiers was applied to individual cDNA molecules. TCRdb ran MiXCR on the 5' RACE reads and lists one entry per CDR3 protein. The sample lists tens of thousands of distinct CDR3 sequences, 10% to 13% occurring once. This clonotype occurred many times. The antigen remains unidentified. Trimming took off 4 bases at V and 1 base at J, with 7 bases between the two ends. Germline V CDR1 and CDR2: SQVTM, ANQGSEA. This CDR3 has 12 residues. The sequence was collected from an adult who was a healthcare worker with PCR-confirmed SARS-CoV-2 infection or an uninfected control (not recorded which). The chain employs TRBV29-1 and TRBJ2-5; D gene ambiguous. The sequenced material came from whole blood. CDR3 DNA: TGCAGCGTTGCGTGGTCCCAAGAGACCCAGTACTTC. Its protein product is CSVAWSQETQYF. The variable domain in full, with the rest retrieved from reference TRBV29-1 and TRBJ2-5, is SAVISQKPSRDICQRGTSLTIQCQVDSQVTMMFWYRQQPGQSLTLIATANQGSEATYESGFVIDKFPISRPNLTFSTLTVSNMSPEDSSIYLCSVAWSQETQYFGPGTRLLVL.